This entry describes one T cell receptor beta chain. Its specificity is unknown. This specimen comes from a study of memory CD4+ T cells and cytomegalovirus serostatus. Overall study context: This sample comes from healthy Belgian adults, fewer than 10 CMV seropositive, about 25 seronegative.

Study-level points and caveats: Each of 65 to 75 CMV-associated TCRbeta sequences occurred in one to five individuals.

Sequenced by immunoSEQ multiplex PCR; TCRdb stores in-frame clones only, minus some. The table shows more than 50,000 clones, with 75% to 85% occurring only once. The sort gate was single viable CD3+CD4+CD8-CD45RO+ cells for memory CD4+ T cells. Germline CDR1 and CDR2: SEHNR and FQNEAQ (reference sequence). After removal of 7 bases from V and 6 bases from J, the junction contained 8 bases not matched to a gene. The CDR3 runs to 15 residues. The chain joins TRBV7-9 to TRBJ1-5; TRBD1 agrees at 11 bases. Sequenced sample: memory CD4+ T cells from blood. The TCR originated in an adult in good health and CMV-seronegative. CDR3 sequence (DNA): TGTGCCAGCAACACCGGGACAGGGGGAACTCAGCCCCAGCATTTT. Protein: CASNTGTGGTQPQHF.